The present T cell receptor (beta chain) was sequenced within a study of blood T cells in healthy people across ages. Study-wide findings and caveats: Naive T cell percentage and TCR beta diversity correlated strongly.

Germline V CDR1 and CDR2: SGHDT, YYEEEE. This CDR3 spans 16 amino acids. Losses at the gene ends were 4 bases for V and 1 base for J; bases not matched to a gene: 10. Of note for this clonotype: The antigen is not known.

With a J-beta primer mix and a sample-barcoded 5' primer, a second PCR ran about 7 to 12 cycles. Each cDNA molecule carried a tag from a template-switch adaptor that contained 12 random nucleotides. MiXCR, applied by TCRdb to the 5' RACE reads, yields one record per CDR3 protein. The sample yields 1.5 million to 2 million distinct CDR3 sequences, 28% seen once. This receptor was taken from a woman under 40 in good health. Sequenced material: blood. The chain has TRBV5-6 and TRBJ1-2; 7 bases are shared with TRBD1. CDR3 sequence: CASSRITGTDNYGYTF. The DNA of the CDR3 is TGTGCCAGCAGCCGTATAACCGGGACAGATAACTATGGCTACACCTTC.